The 15 T cell receptor beta chains listed next were all sequenced from one sample in a study of blood T cell repertoires in COVID-19. Method: immunoSEQ multiplex PCR; TCRdb's copy keeps in-frame clones and lacks some. The table records about 340,000 clones, around 88% of them present only once. The sequenced material came from peripheral blood. All receptors derive from a man aged 25 to 40 with active or convalescent COVID-19.

The chain has TRBV7-9 and TRBJ2-7; 10 nucleotides match TRBD2. CDR3 length: 16 residues. V shed 5 bases, J shed 1 base, and the junction held 8 bases outside the gene matches. Per the germline V gene, CDR1 is SEHNR and CDR2 is FQNEAQ (reference sequence). This CDR3 is CASSPGLAGESYEQYF. The CDR3 DNA reads as TGTGCCAGCAGCCCTGGCCTAGCGGGAGAGTCCTACGAGCAGTACTTC.

Only one count was recorded for this clone. J is TRBJ2-2 and V is TRBV11-2; 10 bases match TRBD2. This CDR3 is 15 amino acids long. Looked up from germline, CDR1 is SGHAT and CDR2 is FQNNGV. With 7 bases clipped from V and 4 bases from J, the junction kept 6 bases outside the gene matches. CDR3 in DNA: TGTGCCAGCAAAACTTTAGCGGGGGGCACCGGGGAGCTGTTTTTT. It is translated as CASKTLAGGTGELFF.

This sequence joins TRBV19 and TRBJ1-5; D is uncertain. From germline, CDR1 is LNHDA and CDR2 SQIVND (reference sequence). V lost 7 bases to trimming and J lost 5 bases, with 15 bases between them. The CDR3 is 14 amino acids. CDR3 loop: CASNHGNRDQPQHF. The CDR3 region has the DNA TGTGCCAGTAACCACGGGAACCGGGATCAGCCCCAGCATTTT.

V gene TRBV7-8 combines with J gene TRBJ2-7; D may be TRBD2 (6 bases). The length of the CDR3 is 16 residues. V lost 4 bases and J 0 bases, leaving 16 bases between the germline ends. CDR1 and CDR2 from the germline V gene are SGHVS and FQNEAQ. The CDR3 reads CASSSSRDGSSYEQYF. DNA of the CDR3: TGTGCCAGCAGCTCATCCCGCGACGGGAGCTCCTACGAGCAGTACTTC. The complete variable domain, with remaining parts taken from reference TRBV7-8 and TRBJ2-7, reads GAGVSQSPRYKVAKRGQDVALRCDPISGHVSLFWYQQALGQGPEFLTYFQNEAQLDKSGLPSDRFFAERPEGSVSTLKIQRTQQEDSAVYLCASSSSRDGSSYEQYFGPGTRLTVT.

The V and J genes are TRBV9 and TRBJ1-6; D may be TRBD1 (5 bases). The V gene's germline CDR1 is SGDLS and CDR2 YYNGEE. Trimming left V 3 bases short and J 7 bases short, with 17 bases between. This CDR3 is 16 amino acids long. CDR3 nucleotides: TGTGCCAGCAGCGCCTCGGGGGTCCCCCCGAATTCACCCCTCCACTTT. Amino acids: CASSASGVPPNSPLHF. The full variable domain, its missing parts supplied by reference TRBV9 and TRBJ1-6, is DSGVTQTPKHLITATGQRVTLRCSPRSGDLSVYWYQQSLDQGLQFLIQYYNGEERAKGNILERFSAQQFPDLHSELNLSSLELGDSALYFCASSASGVPPNSPLHFGNGTRLTVT.

This clone was observed a single time. The chain employs TRBV2 and TRBJ2-1; 10 bases align to TRBD1. Germline lookup yields CDR1 SNHLY and CDR2 FYNNEI. Germline trimming cut 5 bases from V and 8 bases from J; bases unmatched to any gene: 12. The CDR3 spans 16 residues. The CDR3 nucleotides are TGTGCCAGCAGTTCATTCGACAGGGGGCGCGGGGATGAGCAGTTCTTC. Translated: CASSSFDRGRGDEQFF.

A note on this clone: The same CDR3 is also encoded by other DNA sequences in this sample. The DNA for the CDR3 is TGTGCCAGCAGCCAACAGGTAAACACTGAAGCTTTCTTT. Its protein product is CASSQQVNTEAFF. The chain uses TRBV3-1 (or the pseudogene TRBV3-2) and TRBJ1-1, with no clear D. Germline V gene lookup returns CDR1 LGHDT and CDR2 YNNKEL (reference sequence). V dropped 2 bases and J dropped 2 bases, with 6 bases sitting between them. CDR3 size: 13 residues.

This chain links TRBV29-1 with TRBJ2-7, with TRBD1 identical over 7 bases. This CDR3 has 12 amino acids. Looked up from germline, CDR1 is SQVTM and CDR2 is ANQGSEA. Trimming took 4 bases from V and 5 from J; bases not matched to a gene: 5. CDR3 bases: TGCAGCGTTGGCCGACAGGGCGACGAGCAGTACTTC. As protein: CSVGRQGDEQYF.

This clone has only one observation. This chain uses TRBV2 with TRBJ2-1; 8 nucleotides agree with TRBD2. Trimming removed 8 bases from V and 0 bases from J; junction bases left unmatched: 15. The V gene's germline CDR1 is SNHLY and CDR2 FYNNEI. CDR3 length: 18 amino acids. CDR3 sequence reads: CASQGGATSESSYNEQFF. In nucleotides, the CDR3 is TGTGCCAGCCAAGGGGGGGCGACTAGCGAAAGCTCCTACAATGAGCAGTTCTTC.

The chain combines TRBV20-1 with TRBJ2-5; TRBD2 is a possible D gene (5 bases). Trimming shortened V by 3 bases and J by 5 bases, and 10 bases separated the two germline ends. Germline V gives CDR1 DFQATT, CDR2 SNEGSKA (reference sequence). This CDR3 has 12 residues. This chain's CDR3 is CSASKRGETQYF. In DNA form, the CDR3 reads TGCAGTGCTAGTAAGCGAGGGGAGACCCAGTACTTC.

The rearrangement joins TRBV28 to TRBJ2-4; 10 bases fit TRBD1. This CDR3 region has 13 residues. J was trimmed by 8 bases and V by 9 bases; bases with no gene match: 7. Germline V gene data show CDR1 as MDHEN and CDR2 as SYDVKM. The CDR3 reads CASRTGGGHIQYF. The CDR3, as DNA: TGTGCCAGTCGGACAGGGGGAGGACACATTCAGTACTTC.

The genes are TRBV6-1 and TRBJ1-6, with D unresolved. Germline CDR1 reads MNHNS; CDR2 reads SASEGT. Trimming cost V 1 base and J 10 bases, with 11 bases left between them. This CDR3 spans 14 amino acids. The CDR3 region is CASSEVWARSPLHF. The CDR3 DNA follows: TGTGCCAGCAGTGAAGTATGGGCGCGATCACCCCTCCACTTT.

This clone was picked up a small number of times. The gene calls are TRBV10-2 and TRBJ1-5; D might be TRBD1 (5 bases). This CDR3 comprises 17 residues. Trimming removed 0 bases from V and 1 base from J, with 13 bases in between. Germline loops: CDR1 WSHSY, CDR2 SAAADI. The CDR3 bases are TGCGCCAGCAGTGAGTCTCTTATTCGGGGGAGCAATCAGCCCCAGCATTTT. Protein: CASSESLIRGSNQPQHF.

V gene TRBV7-9 combines with J gene TRBJ2-1, with 9 bases identical to TRBD2. The CDR3 loop spans 16 amino acids. The V gene's germline CDR1 is SEHNR and CDR2 FQNEAQ (reference sequence). After removal of 1 base from V and 7 bases from J, the junction contained 8 bases not matched to a gene. CDR3 residues: CASSLVSGLASNEQFF. The DNA of the CDR3 is TGTGCCAGCAGCTTAGTATCGGGACTAGCTAGTAATGAGCAGTTCTTC.

The V gene is TRBV5-4, the J gene TRBJ2-3; TRBD2 matches 8 bases. The germline CDR1 and CDR2 sequences are SGHNT and YYREEE (reference sequence). The V and J ends lost 4 bases and 5 bases, in that order; junction bases with no gene match: 9. CDR3 length: 15 amino acids. As DNA, the CDR3 is TGTGCCAGCAGCGGGACGGGGGGGCCTGGAGATACGCAGTATTTT. Translated: CASSGTGGPGDTQYF. The variable domain in full, completed from reference TRBV5-4 and TRBJ2-3, reads ETGVTQSPTHLIKTRGQQVTLRCSSQSGHNTVSWYQQALGQGPQFIFQYYREEENGRGNFPPRFSGLQFPNYSSELNVNALELDDSALYLCASSGTGGPGDTQYFGPGTRLTVL.